The T cell receptor (beta chain) under discussion was sequenced for a study of T cell responses to AZD1222 COVID-19 vaccine. Looking at the study overall: Analysis merged second doses at about 4 or about 12 weeks.

Study observations and caveats: Sampled repertoires all dated from after the peak T cell response. Reports say nearly half of spike-specific TCRs go after unmutated variant regions. Donors, mostly white British, included more females; clonal diversity was possibly underestimated.

This CDR3 is built from 13 residues. Trimming left V 1 base short and J 13 bases short, with 16 bases between. Germline CDR1 LGHDT, CDR2 YNNKEL (reference sequence). As for this clone: Its antigen is as yet unknown.

Libraries were prepared by immunoSEQ multiplex PCR; TCRdb keeps only in-frame clonotypes and omits some of them. The sample gives around 85,000 clones, around 86% of which show up once; 5.5% to 7% is in the top ten. Sample: peripheral blood, taken on day 0 of AZD1222 vaccination. The chain links TRBV3-1 (or the pseudogene TRBV3-2) to TRBJ1-2, with D hard to call. This sequence originates from an adult in good health. Here the CDR3 reads CASSQASIEKITF. DNA of the CDR3: TGTGCCAGCAGCCAAGCCTCGATTGAGAAAATCACCTTC.